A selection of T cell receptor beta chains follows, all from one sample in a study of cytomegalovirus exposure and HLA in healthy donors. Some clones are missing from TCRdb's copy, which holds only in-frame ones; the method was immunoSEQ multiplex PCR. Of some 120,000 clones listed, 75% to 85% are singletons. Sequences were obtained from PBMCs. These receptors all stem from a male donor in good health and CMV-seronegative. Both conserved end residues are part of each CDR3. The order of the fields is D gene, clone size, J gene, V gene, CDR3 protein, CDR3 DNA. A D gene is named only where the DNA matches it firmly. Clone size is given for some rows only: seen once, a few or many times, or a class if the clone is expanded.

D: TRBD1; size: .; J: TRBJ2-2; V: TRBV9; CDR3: CASSALARGRGTGELFF; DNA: TGTGCCAGCAGCGCTCTGGCGAGGGGGCGAGGCACCGGGGAGCTGTTTTTT
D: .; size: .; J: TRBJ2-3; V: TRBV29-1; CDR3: CSVADSLSTDTQYF; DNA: TGCAGCGTGGCCGACAGCCTAAGCACAGATACGCAGTATTTT
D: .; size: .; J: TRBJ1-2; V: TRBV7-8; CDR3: CASSFWGVNYGYTF; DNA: TGTGCCAGCAGCTTCTGGGGAGTTAACTATGGCTACACCTTC
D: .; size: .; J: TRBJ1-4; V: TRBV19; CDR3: CASSIGWRRTATNEKLFF; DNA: TGTGCCAGTAGTATAGGGTGGAGAAGAACTGCAACTAATGAAAAACTGTTTTTT
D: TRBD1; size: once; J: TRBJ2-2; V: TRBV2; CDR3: CASSDDRGRGTGELFF; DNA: TGTGCCAGCAGCGATGACAGGGGGCGAGGGACCGGGGAGCTGTTTTTT
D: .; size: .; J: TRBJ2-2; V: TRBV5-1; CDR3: CASSVGDRGWTGELFF; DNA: TGCGCCAGCAGCGTAGGTGACAGAGGATGGACCGGGGAGCTGTTTTTT
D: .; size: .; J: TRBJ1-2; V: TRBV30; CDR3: CACGGDRPNYGYTF; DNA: TGTGCCTGCGGCGGAGACCGGCCTAACTATGGCTACACCTTC
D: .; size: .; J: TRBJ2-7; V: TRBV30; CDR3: CAWSVPFGGSGEGSYEQYF; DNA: TGTGCCTGGAGTGTACCGTTCGGGGGTTCGGGGGAAGGCTCCTACGAGCAGTACTTC
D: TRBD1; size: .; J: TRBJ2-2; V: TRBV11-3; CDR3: CASSRTGDNTGELFF; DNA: TGTGCCAGCAGCAGGACAGGGGACAACACCGGGGAGCTGTTTTTT
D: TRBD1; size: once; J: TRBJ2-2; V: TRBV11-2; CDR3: CASSLVTGANTGELFF; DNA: TGTGCCAGCAGCTTAGTGACAGGGGCAAACACCGGGGAGCTGTTTTTT
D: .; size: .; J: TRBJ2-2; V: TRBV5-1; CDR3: CASSLDLARTGELFF; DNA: TGCGCCAGCAGCTTGGACCTAGCGAGAACCGGGGAGCTGTTTTTT
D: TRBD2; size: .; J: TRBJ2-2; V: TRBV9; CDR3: CASRLADQTGELFF; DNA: TGTGCCAGCAGACTAGCGGACCAAACCGGGGAGCTGTTTTTT
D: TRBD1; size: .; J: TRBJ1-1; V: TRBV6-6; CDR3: CASNRGTALEAFF; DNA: TGTGCCAGCAACCGAGGGACAGCACTTGAAGCTTTCTTT
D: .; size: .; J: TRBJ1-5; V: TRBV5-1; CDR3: CASSPGGASNQPQHF; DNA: TGCGCCAGCAGCCCCGGGGGGGCGAGCAATCAGCCCCAGCATTTT
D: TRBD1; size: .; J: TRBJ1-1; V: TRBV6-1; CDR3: CASSEIGTGGTEAFF; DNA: TGTGCCAGCAGTGAAATAGGGACAGGGGGCACTGAAGCTTTCTTT
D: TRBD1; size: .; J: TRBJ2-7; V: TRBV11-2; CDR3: CASSLVGGQEYF; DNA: TGTGCCAGCAGCTTAGTAGGGGGACAGGAGTACTTC
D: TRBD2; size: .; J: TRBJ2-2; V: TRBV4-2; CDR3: CASSQALAGATGELFF; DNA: TGTGCCAGCAGCCAAGCTCTAGCGGGTGCCACCGGGGAGCTGTTTTTT
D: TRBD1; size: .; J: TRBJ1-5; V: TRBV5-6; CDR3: CASSLFTGVTSNQPQHF; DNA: TGTGCCAGCAGCTTGTTTACAGGGGTGACTAGCAATCAGCCCCAGCATTTT
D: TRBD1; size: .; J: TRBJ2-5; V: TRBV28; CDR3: CASSFTTDRAQYF; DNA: TGTGCCAGCAGTTTTACAACCGACAGGGCGCAGTACTTC
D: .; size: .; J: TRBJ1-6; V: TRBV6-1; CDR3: CASHARGNSPLHF; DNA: TGTGCCAGCCACGCCAGGGGTAATTCACCCCTCCACTTT
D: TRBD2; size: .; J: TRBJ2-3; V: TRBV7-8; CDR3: CASSLPDEGGFSDTQYF; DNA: TGTGCCAGCAGCCTCCCTGATGAGGGAGGGTTCTCAGATACGCAGTATTTT
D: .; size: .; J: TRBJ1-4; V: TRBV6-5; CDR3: CASRLAGAVNEKLFF; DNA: TGTGCCAGCCGTCTCGCAGGGGCCGTTAATGAAAAACTGTTTTTT
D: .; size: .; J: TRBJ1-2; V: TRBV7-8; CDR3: CASSFEGAANYGYTF; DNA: TGTGCCAGCAGCTTTGAAGGGGCCGCTAACTATGGCTACACCTTC
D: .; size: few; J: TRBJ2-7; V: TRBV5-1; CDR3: CASSSASVYSYEQYF; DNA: TGCGCCAGCAGCAGTGCGAGTGTCTACTCCTACGAGCAGTACTTC
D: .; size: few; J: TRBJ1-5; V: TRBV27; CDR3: CASSPIGAGLPQHF; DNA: TGTGCCAGCAGCCCAATAGGGGCCGGGTTGCCCCAGCATTTT
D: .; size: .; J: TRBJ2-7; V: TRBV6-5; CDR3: CASSEVGESEQYF; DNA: TGTGCCAGCAGTGAAGTGGGAGAAAGCGAGCAGTACTTC
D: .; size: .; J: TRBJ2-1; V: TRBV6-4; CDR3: CASSDSSGASNEQFF; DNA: TGTGCCAGCAGTGACTCTAGCGGAGCAAGCAATGAGCAGTTCTTC
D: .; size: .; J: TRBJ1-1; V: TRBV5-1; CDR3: CASSHGTGGNTEAFF; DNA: TGCGCCAGCAGCCACGGGACGGGGGGGAACACTGAAGCTTTCTTT
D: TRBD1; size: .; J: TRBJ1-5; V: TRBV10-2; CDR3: CASRPGTDSNQPQHF; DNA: TGCGCCAGCAGGCCAGGGACAGATAGCAATCAGCCCCAGCATTTT
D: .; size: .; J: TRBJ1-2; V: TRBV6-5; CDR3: CASSSNSDNPRYTF; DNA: TGTGCCAGCAGCTCAAATTCGGACAATCCCCGCTACACCTTC
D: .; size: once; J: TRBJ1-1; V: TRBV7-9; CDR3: CASSFTVNTEAFF; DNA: TGTGCCAGCAGCTTCACTGTGAACACTGAAGCTTTCTTT
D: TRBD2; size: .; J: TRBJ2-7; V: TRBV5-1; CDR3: CASSRLGVTSGGYEQYF; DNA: TGCGCCAGCAGCCGTCTGGGTGTGACTAGCGGGGGTTACGAGCAGTACTTC
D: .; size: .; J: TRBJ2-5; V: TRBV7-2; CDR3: CASNSQETQYF; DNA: TGTGCCAGCAATTCACAAGAGACCCAGTACTTC
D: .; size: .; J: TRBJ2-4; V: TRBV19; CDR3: CASSGGGLNKNSQYF; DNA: TGTGCCAGTAGTGGGGGAGGACTGAACAAAAACAGTCAGTACTTC
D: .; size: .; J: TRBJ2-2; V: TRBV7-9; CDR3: CSSSLNRLSGTGELFF; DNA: TGTTCCAGCAGCTTGAATCGGCTTAGCGGAACCGGGGAGCTGTTTTTT
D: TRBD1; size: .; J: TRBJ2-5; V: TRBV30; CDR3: CAAGTGVYQETQYF; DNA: TGTGCGGCCGGGACAGGGGTCTACCAAGAGACCCAGTACTTC
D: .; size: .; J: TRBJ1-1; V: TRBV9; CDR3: CASSVGGQWGGMNTEAFF; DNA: TGTGCCAGCAGCGTAGGAGGCCAATGGGGGGGCATGAACACTGAAGCTTTCTTT
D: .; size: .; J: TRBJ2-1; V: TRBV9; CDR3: CASSASISSSYNEQFF; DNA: TGTGCCAGCAGCGCATCAATCTCTAGCTCCTACAATGAGCAGTTCTTC
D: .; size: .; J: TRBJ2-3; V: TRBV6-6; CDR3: CASSLTRLGDTQYF; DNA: TGTGCCAGCAGCCTCACACGACTCGGGGATACGCAGTATTTT
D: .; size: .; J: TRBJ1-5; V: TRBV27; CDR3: CASRLGGVNQPQHF; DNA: TGTGCCAGCCGCCTTGGGGGGGTTAATCAGCCCCAGCATTTT
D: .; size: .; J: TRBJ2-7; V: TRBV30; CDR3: CAADSAAYEQYF; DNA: TGTGCCGCCGACTCAGCCGCCTACGAGCAGTACTTC
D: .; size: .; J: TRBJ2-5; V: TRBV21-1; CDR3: CASSKDVRLAGQGHQETQYF; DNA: TGTGCCAGCAGCAAAGATGTAAGGTTGGCGGGACAGGGTCACCAAGAGACCCAGTACTTC
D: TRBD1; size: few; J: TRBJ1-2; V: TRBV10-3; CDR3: CAISERQGRPSHYGYTF; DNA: TGTGCCATCAGTGAAAGACAGGGACGACCATCTCACTATGGCTACACCTTC
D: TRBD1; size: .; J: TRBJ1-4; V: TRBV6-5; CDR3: CASSYSHRGASVLFF; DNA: TGTGCCAGCAGTTACTCGCACAGGGGGGCATCGGTCCTGTTTTTT
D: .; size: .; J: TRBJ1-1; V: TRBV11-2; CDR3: CASSSLRDRKGGTEAFF; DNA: TGTGCCAGCAGCTCGCTCCGGGACCGAAAAGGGGGAACTGAAGCTTTCTTT
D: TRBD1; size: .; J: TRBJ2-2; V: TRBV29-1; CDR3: CSADPGQGNTGELFF; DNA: TGCAGCGCGGACCCCGGACAGGGTAACACCGGGGAGCTGTTTTTT
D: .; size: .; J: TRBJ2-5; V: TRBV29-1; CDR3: CSVELYQETQYF; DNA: TGCAGCGTTGAACTGTACCAAGAGACCCAGTACTTC
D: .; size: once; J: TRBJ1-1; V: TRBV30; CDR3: CAWGGFGGTEAFF; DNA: TGTGCCTGGGGGGGTTTCGGGGGGACTGAAGCTTTCTTT
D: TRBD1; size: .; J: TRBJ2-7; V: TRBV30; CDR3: CAWGRRGLPPYEQYF; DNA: TGTGCCTGGGGGCGCAGGGGGCTCCCTCCCTACGAGCAGTACTTC
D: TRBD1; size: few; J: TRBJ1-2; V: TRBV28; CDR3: CASSILGQLGYTF; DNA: TGTGCCAGCAGCATCCTGGGACAGCTGGGCTACACCTTC
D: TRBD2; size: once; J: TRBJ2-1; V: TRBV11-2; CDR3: CASSLFPGGVNEQFF; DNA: TGTGCCAGCAGCTTATTTCCGGGAGGGGTTAATGAGCAGTTCTTC
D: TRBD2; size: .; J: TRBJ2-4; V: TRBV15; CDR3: CATSRGRAGEMHSQYF; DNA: TGTGCCACCAGCAGGGGAAGAGCGGGAGAAATGCACAGTCAGTACTTC
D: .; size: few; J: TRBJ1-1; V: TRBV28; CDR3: CASKDRNTEAFF; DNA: TGTGCCAGCAAAGACAGGAACACTGAAGCTTTCTTT
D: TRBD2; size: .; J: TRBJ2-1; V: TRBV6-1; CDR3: CASSAPSGGINNEQFF; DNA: TGTGCCAGCAGTGCTCCTAGCGGGGGTATTAACAATGAGCAGTTCTTC
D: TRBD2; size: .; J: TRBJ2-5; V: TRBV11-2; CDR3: CASSLRGGLAFQETQYF; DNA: TGTGCCAGCAGCTTACGCGGAGGACTAGCGTTTCAAGAGACCCAGTACTTC